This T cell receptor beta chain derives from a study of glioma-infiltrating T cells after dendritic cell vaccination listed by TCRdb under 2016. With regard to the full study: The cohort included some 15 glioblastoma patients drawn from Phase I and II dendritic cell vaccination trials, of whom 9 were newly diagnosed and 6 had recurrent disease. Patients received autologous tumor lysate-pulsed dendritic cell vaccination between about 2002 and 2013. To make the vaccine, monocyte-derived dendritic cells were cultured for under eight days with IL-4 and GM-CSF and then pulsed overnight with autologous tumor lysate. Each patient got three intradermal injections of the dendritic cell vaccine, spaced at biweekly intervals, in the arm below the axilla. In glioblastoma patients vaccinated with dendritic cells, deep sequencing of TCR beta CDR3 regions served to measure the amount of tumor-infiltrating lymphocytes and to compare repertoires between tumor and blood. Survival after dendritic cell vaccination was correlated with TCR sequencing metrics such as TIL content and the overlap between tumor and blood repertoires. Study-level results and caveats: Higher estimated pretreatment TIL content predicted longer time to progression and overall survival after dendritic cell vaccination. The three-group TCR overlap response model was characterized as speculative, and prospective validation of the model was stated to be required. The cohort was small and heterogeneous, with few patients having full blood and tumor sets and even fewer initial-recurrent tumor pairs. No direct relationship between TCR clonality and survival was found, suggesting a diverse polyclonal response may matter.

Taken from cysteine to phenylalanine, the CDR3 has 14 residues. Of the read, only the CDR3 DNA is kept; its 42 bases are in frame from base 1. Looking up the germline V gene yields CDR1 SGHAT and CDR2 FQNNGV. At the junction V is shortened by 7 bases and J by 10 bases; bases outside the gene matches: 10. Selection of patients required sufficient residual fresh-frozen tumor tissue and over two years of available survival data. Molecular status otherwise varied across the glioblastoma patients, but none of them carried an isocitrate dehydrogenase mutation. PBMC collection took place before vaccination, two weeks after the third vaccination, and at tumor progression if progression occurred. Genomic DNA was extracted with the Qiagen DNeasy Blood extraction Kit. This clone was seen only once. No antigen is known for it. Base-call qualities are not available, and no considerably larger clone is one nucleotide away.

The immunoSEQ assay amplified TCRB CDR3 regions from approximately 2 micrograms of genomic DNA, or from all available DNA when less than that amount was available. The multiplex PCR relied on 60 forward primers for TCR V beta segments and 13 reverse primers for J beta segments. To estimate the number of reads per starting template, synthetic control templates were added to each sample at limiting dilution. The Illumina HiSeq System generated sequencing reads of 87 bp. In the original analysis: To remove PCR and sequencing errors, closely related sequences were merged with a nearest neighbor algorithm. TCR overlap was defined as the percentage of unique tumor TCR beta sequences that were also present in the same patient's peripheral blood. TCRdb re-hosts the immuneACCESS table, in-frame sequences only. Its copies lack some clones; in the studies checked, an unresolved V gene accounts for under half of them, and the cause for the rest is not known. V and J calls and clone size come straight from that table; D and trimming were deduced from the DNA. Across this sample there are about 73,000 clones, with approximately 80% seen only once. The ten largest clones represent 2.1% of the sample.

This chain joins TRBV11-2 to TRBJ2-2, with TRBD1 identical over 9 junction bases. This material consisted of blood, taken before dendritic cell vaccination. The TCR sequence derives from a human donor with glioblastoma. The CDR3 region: CASTGTGQSKELFF. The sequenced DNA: TGTGCCAGCACAGGGACAGGGCAGAGCAAGGAGCTGTTTTTT. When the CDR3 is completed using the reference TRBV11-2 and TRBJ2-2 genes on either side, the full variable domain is EAGVAQSPRYKIIEKRQSVAFWCNPISGHATLYWYQQILGQGPKLLIQFQNNGVVDDSQLPKDRFSAERLKGVDSTLKIQPAKLEDSAVYLCASTGTGQSKELFFGEGSRLTVL.